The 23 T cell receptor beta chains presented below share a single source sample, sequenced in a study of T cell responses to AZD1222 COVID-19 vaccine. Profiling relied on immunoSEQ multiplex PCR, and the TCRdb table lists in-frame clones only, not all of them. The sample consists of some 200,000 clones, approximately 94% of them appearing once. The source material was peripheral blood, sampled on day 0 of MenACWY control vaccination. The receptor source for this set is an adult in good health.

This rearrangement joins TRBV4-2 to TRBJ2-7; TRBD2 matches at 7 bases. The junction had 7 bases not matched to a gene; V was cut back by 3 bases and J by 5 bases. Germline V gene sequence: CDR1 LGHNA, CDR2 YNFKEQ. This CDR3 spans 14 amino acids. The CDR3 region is CASSHWGGVDEQYF. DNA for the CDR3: TGTGCCAGCAGCCATTGGGGGGGTGTCGACGAGCAGTACTTC.

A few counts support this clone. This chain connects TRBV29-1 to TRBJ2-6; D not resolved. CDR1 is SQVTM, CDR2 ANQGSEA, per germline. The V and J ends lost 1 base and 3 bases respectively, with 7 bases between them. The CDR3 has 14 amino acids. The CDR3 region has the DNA TGCAGCGTTGAAGCTTGGGATGGGGCCAACGTCCTGACTTTC. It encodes CSVEAWDGANVLTF. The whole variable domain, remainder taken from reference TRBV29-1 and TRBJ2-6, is SAVISQKPSRDICQRGTSLTIQCQVDSQVTMMFWYRQQPGQSLTLIATANQGSEATYESGFVIDKFPISRPNLTFSTLTVSNMSPEDSSIYLCSVEAWDGANVLTFGAGSRLTVL.

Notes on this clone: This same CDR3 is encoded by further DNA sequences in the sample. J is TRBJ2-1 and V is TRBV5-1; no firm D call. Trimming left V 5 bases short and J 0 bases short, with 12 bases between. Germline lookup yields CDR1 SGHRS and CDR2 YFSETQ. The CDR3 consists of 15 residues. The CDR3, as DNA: TGCGCCAGCAGTGTTTGGGAAAGCTCCTACAATGAGCAGTTCTTC. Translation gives CASSVWESSYNEQFF.

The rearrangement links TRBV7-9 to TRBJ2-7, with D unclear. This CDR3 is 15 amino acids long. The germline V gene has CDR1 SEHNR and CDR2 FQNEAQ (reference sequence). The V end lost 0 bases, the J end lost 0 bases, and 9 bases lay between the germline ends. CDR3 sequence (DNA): TGTGCCAGCAGCTTAGCGCCTCAGCCCTCCTACGAGCAGTACTTC. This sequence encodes CASSLAPQPSYEQYF.

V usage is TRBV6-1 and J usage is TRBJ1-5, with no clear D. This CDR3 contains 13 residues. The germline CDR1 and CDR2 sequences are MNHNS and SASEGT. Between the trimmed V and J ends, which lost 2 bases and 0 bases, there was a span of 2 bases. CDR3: CASSEHSNQPQHF. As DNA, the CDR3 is TGTGCCAGCAGTGAACATAGCAATCAGCCCCAGCATTTT.

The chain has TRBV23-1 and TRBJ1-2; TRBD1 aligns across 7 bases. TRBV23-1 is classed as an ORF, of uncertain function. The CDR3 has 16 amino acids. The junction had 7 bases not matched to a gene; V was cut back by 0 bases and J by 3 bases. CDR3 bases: TGCGCCAGCAGTCAATCGCCACGGGACAGTTACTATGGCTACACCTTC. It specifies CASSQSPRDSYYGYTF.

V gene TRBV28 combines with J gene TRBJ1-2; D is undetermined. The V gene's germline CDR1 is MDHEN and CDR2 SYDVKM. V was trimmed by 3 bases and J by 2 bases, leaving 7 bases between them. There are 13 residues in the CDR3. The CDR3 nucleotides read TGTGCCAGCAGTTTTGGGCACAACTATGGCTACACCTTC. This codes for CASSFGHNYGYTF.

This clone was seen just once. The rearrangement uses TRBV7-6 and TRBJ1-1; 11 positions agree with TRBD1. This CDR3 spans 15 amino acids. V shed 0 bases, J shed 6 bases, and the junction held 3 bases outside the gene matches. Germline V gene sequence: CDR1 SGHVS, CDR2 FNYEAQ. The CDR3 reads CASSLAGQGVSEAFF. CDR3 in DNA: TGTGCCAGCAGCTTAGCGGGACAGGGGGTATCTGAAGCTTTCTTT.

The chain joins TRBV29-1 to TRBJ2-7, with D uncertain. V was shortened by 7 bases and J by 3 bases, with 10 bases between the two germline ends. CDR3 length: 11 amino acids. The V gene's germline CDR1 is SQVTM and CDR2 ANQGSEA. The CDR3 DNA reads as TGCAGCGCCGGCGAGGACTACGAGCAGTACTTC. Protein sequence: CSAGEDYEQYF.

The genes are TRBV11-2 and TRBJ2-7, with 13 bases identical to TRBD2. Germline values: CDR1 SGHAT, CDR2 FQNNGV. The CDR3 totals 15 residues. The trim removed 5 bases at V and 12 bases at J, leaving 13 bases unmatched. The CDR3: CASSGGLAGVGRGYF. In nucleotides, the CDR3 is TGTGCCAGCAGCGGAGGACTAGCGGGGGTGGGGCGAGGGTACTTC.

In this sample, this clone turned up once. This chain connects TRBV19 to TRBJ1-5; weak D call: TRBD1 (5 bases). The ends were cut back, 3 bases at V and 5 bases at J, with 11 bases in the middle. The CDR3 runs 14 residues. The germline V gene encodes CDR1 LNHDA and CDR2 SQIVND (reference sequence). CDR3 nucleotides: TGTGCCAGTAGTATGGGCAGGGAACATCAGCCCCAGCATTTT. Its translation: CASSMGREHQPQHF.

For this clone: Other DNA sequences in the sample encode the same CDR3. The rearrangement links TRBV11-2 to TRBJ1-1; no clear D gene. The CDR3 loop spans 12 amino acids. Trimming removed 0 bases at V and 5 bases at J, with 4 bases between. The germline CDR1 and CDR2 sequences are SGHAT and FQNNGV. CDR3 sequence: CASSLERTEAFF. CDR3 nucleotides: TGTGCCAGCAGCTTAGAAAGGACTGAAGCTTTCTTT.

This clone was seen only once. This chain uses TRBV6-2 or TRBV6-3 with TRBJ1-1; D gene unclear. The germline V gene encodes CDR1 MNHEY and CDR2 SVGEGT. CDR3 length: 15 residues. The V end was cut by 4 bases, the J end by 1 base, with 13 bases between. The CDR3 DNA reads TGTGCCAGCAGTTCCCCGGGATTCTGGAACACTGAAGCTTTCTTT. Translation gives CASSSPGFWNTEAFF.

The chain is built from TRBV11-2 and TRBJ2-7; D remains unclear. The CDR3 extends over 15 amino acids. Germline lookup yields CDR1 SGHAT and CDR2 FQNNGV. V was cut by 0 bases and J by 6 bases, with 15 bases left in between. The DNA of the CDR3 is TGTGCCAGCAGCTTAGAAGGAACATGGCTTGGCGAGCAGTACTTC. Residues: CASSLEGTWLGEQYF.

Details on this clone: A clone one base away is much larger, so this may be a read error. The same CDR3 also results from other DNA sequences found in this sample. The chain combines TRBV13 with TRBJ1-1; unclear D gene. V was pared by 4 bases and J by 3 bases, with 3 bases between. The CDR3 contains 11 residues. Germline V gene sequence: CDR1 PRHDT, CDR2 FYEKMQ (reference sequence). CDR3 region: CASSSDTEAFF. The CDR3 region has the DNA TGTGCCAGCAGCTCGGACACTGAAGCTTTCTTT.

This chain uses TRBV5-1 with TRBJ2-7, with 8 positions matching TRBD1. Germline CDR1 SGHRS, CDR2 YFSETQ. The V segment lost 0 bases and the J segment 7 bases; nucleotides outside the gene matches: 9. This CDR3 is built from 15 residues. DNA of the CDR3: TGCGCCAGCAGCTTGGAAGGGACAGGCTCTAGGGAGCAGTACTTC. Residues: CASSLEGTGSREQYF.

The DNA of the CDR3 is TGTGCCAGCAGTTTAGGGGGGTTCGAGGACTATGGCTACACCTTC. Translated: CASSLGGFEDYGYTF. The chain employs TRBV28 and TRBJ1-2, with D tentatively TRBD1 (5 bases). Germline CDR1 is MDHEN and CDR2 is SYDVKM. The CDR3 spans 15 residues. Trimming took 2 bases from V and 3 from J, leaving 13 bases between them.

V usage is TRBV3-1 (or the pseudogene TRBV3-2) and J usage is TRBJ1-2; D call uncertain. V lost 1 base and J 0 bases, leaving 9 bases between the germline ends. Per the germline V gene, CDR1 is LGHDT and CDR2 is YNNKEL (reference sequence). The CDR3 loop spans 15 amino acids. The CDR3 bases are TGTGCCAGCAGCCAAGGAGGGTCGACTAACTATGGCTACACCTTC. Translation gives CASSQGGSTNYGYTF.

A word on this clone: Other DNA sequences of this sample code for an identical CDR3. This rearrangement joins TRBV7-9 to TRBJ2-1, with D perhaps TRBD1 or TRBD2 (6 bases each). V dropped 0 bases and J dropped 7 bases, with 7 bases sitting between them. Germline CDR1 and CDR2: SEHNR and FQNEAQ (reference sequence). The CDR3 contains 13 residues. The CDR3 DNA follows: TGTGCCAGCAGCTTAGCAGGGGGGAATGAGCAGTTCTTC. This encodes CASSLAGGNEQFF.

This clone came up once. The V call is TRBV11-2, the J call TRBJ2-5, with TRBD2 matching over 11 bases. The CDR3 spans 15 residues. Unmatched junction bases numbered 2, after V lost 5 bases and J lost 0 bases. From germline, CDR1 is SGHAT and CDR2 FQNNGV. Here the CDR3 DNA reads TGTGCCAGCAGCCGACTAGCGGGGTACCAAGAGACCCAGTACTTC. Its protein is CASSRLAGYQETQYF. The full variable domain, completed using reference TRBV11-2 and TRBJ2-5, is EAGVAQSPRYKIIEKRQSVAFWCNPISGHATLYWYQQILGQGPKLLIQFQNNGVVDDSQLPKDRFSAERLKGVDSTLKIQPAKLEDSAVYLCASSRLAGYQETQYFGPGTRLLVL.

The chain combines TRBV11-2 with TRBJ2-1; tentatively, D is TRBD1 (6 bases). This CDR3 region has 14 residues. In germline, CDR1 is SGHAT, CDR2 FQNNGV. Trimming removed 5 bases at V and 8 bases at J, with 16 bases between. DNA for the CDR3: TGTGCCAGCAGCCCGTTGGTCAGGGGACATGAGCAGTTCTTC. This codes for CASSPLVRGHEQFF.

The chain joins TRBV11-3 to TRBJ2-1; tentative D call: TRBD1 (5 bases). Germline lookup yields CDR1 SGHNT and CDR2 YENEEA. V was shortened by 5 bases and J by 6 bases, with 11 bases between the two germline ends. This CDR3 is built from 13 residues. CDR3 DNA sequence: TGTGCCAGCAGCAGGGGCAGATTCAATGAGCAGTTCTTC. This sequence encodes CASSRGRFNEQFF.

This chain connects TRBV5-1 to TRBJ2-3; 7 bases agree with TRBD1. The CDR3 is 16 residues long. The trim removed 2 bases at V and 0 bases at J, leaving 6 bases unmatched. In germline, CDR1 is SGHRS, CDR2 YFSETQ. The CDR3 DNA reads TGCGCCAGCAGCTTCCGGACAGGACCTAGCACAGATACGCAGTATTTT. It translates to CASSFRTGPSTDTQYF.